A single count supports the clone carrying this TCR beta chain. These data are taken from a study of blood T cell repertoires in COVID-19. Study-wide background: Both acute and convalescent COVID-19 samples were obtained from the United States, Italy and Spain. Nucleic acid was either cDNA or gDNA, and it came from T cells, B-cell-depleted T cells, or PBMCs.

As processed by the authors: Estimation of nucleated cell counts was performed using reference gene primer amplification. Using immunoSEQ multiplex PCR, the repertoire was profiled, and TCRdb retains in-frame clones only, with some absent. Clone size and the V and J calls come from that table; the DNA yielded D and trimming. The sample consists of around 100,000 clones, roughly 92% of them appearing once. Per germline, CDR1 WNHNN and CDR2 SYGVQD (reference sequence). Trimming removed 9 bases from V and 4 bases from J, with 12 bases in between. This CDR3 is built from 13 residues. This sequence originates from a man aged 45-65 years with active COVID-19. Material for sequencing was peripheral blood. The chain employs TRBV10-1 and TRBJ1-4; D unclear. The CDR3 DNA reads as TGCGCCAGAACGGGAGCAGATAATGAAAAACTGTTTTTT. Residues: CARTGADNEKLFF.